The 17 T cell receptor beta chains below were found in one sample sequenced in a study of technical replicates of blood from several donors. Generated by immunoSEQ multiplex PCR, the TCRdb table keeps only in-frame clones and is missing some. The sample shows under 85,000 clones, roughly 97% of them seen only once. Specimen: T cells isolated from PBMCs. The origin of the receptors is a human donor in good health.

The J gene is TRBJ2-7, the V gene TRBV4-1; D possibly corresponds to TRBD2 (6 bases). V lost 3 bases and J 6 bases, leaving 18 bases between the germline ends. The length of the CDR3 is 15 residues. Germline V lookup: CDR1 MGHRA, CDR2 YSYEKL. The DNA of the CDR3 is TGCGCCAGCAGCCAGGCCCCGGGAGCCCTCTCCGAGCAGTACTTC. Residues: CASSQAPGALSEQYF.

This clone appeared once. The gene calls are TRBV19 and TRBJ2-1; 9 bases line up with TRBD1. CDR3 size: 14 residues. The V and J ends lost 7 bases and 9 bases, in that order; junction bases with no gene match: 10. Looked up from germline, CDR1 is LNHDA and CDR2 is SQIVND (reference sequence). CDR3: CASIGGLGQGEQFF. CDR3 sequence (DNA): TGTGCCAGTATAGGAGGGTTGGGACAGGGTGAGCAGTTCTTC.

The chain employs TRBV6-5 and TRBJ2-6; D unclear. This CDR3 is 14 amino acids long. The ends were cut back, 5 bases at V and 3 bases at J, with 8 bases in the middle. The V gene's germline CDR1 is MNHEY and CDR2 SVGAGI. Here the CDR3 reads CASSPSFGANVLTF. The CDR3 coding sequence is TGTGCCAGCAGTCCCTCCTTTGGGGCCAACGTCCTGACTTTC.

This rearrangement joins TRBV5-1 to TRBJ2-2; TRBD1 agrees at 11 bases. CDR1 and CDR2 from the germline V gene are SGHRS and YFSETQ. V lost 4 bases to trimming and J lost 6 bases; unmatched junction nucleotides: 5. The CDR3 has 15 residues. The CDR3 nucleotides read TGCGCCAGCAGCCTCGGGACAGGGGGGGCCGGGGAGCTGTTTTTT. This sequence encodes CASSLGTGGAGELFF.

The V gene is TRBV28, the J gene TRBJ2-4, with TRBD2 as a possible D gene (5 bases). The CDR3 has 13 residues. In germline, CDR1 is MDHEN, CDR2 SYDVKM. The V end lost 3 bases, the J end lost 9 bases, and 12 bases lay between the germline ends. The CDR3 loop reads CASSLGVEVIQYF. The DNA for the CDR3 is TGTGCCAGCAGTTTGGGAGTGGAGGTCATTCAGTACTTC.

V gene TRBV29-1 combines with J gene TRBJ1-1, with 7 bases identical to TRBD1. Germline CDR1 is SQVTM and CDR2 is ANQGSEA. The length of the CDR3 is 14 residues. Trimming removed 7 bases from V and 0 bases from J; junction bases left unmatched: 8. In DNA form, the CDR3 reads TGCAGCGCTGTACAGGGGACGATGAACACTGAAGCTTTCTTT. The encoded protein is CSAVQGTMNTEAFF.

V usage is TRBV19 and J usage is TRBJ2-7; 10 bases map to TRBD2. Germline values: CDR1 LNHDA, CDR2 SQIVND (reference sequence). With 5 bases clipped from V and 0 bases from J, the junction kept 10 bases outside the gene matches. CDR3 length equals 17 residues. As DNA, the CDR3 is TGTGCCAGTAGTCCTCTGGGAGCGGGAGGGAGCTCCTACGAGCAGTACTTC. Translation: CASSPLGAGGSSYEQYF.

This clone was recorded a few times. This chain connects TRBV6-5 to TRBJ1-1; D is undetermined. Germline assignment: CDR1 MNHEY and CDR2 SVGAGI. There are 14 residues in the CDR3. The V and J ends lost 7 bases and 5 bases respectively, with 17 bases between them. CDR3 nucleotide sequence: TGTGCCAGCATCAATTCGGCGAAGAGGACTGAAGCTTTCTTT. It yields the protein CASINSAKRTEAFF.

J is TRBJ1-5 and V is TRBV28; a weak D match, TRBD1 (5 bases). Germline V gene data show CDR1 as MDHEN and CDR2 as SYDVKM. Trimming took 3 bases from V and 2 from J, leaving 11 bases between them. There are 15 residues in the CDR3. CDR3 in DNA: TGTGCCAGCAGTTTTATGGGGGGACGCAATCAGCCCCAGCATTTT. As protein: CASSFMGGRNQPQHF.

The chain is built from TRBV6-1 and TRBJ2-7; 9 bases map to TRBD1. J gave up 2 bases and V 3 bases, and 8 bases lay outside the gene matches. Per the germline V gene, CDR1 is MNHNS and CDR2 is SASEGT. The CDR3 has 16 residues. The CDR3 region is CASSDKGQGLTYEQYF. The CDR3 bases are TGTGCCAGCAGTGATAAAGGACAGGGGTTAACCTACGAGCAGTACTTC.

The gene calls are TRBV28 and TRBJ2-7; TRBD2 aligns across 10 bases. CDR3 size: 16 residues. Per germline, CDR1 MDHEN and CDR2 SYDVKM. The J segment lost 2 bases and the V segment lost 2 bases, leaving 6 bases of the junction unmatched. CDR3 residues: CASSLASGSGTYEQYF. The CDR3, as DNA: TGTGCCAGCAGTTTAGCTAGCGGGAGTGGGACCTACGAGCAGTACTTC.

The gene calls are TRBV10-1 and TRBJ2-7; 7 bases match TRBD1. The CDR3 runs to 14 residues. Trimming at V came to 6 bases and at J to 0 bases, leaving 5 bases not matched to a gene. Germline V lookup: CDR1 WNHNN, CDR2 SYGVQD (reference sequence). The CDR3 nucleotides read TGCGCCAGCAGACCGGGACAGAGCTCCTACGAGCAGTACTTC. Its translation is CASRPGQSSYEQYF.

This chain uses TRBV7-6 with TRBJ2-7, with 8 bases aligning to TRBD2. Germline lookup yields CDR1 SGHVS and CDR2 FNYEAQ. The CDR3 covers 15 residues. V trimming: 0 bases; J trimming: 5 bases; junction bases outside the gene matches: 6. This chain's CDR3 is CASSLAGLVHNEQYF. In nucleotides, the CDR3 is TGTGCCAGCAGCTTAGCGGGACTAGTTCATAACGAGCAGTACTTC.

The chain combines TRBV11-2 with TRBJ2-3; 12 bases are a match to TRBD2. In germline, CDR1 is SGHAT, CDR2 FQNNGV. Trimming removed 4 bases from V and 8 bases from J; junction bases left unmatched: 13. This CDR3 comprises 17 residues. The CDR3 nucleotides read TGTGCCAGCAGCTCTGAGGGGCTAGCGGGGGGGTACGGTACGCAGTATTTT. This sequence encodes CASSSEGLAGGYGTQYF.

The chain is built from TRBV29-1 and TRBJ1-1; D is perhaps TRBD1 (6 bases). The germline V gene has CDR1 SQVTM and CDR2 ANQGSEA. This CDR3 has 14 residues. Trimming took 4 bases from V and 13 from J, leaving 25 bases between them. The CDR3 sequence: CSVGPLDSRAGDFF. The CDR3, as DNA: TGCAGCGTTGGCCCCCTGGACAGCCGAGCGGGGGATTTCTTT.

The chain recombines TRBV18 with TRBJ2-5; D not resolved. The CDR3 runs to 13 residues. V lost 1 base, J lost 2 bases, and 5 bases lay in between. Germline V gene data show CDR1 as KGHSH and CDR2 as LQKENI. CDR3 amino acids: CASSPLFQETQYF. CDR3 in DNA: TGTGCCAGCTCACCACTCTTTCAAGAGACCCAGTACTTC.

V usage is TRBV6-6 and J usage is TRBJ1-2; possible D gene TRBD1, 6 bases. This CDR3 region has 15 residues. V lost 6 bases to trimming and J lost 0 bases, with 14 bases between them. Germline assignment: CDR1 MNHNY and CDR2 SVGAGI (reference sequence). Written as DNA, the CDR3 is TGTGCCAGCAGCACCTCACAGGGCTCTAACTATGGCTACACCTTC. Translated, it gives CASSTSQGSNYGYTF.